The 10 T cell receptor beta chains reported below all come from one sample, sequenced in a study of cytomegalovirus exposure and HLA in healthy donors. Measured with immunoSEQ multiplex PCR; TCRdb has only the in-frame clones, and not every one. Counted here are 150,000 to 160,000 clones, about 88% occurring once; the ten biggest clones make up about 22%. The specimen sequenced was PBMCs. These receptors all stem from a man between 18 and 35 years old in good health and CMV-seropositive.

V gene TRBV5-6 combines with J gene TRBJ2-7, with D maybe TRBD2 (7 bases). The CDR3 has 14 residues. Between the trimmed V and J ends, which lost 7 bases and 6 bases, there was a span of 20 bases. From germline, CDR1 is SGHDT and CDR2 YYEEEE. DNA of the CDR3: TGTGCCAGCCGCCTATGGGGGGGCGGGTCCGAGCAGTACTTC. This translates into CASRLWGGGSEQYF.

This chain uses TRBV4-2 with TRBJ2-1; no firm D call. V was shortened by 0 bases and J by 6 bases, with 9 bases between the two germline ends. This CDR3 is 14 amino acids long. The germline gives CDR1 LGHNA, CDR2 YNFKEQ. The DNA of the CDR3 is TGTGCCAGCAGCCAAGAAGGCCCGGGCAATGAGCAGTTCTTC. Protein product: CASSQEGPGNEQFF.

The CDR3 sequence is CASSGQTEAFF. CDR3 nucleotide sequence: TGTGCCAGCAGCGGACAAACTGAAGCTTTCTTT. V usage is TRBV6-5 and J usage is TRBJ1-1; possible D gene TRBD1, 5 bases. Germline CDR1 is MNHEY and CDR2 is SVGAGI. The CDR3 has 11 residues. Trimming pared 6 bases from V and 5 bases from J, leaving 7 bases between.

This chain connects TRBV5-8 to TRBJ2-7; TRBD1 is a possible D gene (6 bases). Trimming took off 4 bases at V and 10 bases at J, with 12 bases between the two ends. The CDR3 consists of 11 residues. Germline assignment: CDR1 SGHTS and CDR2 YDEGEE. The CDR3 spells CASSLYRDQYF. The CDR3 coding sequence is TGTGCCAGCAGCCTTTACAGGGATCAGTACTTC.

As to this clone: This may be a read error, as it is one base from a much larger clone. The CDR3 is CASSLSVNTEAFF. The CDR3 DNA follows: TGTGCCAGCAGCTTATCGGTTAACACTGAAGCTTTCTTT. V gene TRBV7-3 combines with J gene TRBJ1-1, with D unclear. Trimming shortened V by 2 bases and J by 2 bases, and 6 bases separated the two germline ends. Per germline, CDR1 SGHTA and CDR2 FQGTGA. The CDR3 covers 13 residues.

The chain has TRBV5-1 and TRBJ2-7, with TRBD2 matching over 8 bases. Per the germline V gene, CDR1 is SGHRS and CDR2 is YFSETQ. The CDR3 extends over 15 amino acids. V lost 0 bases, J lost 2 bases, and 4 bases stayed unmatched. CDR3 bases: TGCGCCAGCAGCTTGGCCGGGGGGGCTCCCTACGAGCAGTACTTC. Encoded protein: CASSLAGGAPYEQYF.

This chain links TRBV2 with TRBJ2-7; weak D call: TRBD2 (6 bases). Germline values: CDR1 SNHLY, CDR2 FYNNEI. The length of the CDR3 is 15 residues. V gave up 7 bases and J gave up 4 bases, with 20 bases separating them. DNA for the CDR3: TGTGCCAGCACCCTAGGACTAACAACATCTTACGAGCAGTACTTC. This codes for CASTLGLTTSYEQYF.

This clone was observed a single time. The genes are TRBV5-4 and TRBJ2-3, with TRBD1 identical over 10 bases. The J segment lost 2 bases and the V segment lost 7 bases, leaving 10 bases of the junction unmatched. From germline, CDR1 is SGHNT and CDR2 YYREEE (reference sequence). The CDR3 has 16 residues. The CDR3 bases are TGTGCCAGCGCCCGGGGAGGGACAGGGGTCACAGATACGCAGTATTTT. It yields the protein CASARGGTGVTDTQYF.

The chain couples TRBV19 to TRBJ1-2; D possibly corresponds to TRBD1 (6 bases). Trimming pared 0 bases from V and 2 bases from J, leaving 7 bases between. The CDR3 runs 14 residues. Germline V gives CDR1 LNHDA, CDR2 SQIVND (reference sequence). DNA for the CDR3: TGTGCCAGTAGTATAGACCAGGGGAACTATGGCTACACCTTC. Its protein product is CASSIDQGNYGYTF. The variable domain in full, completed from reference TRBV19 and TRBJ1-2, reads DGGITQSPKYLFRKEGQNVTLSCEQNLNHDAMYWYRQDPGQGLRLIYYSQIVNDFQKGDIAEGYSVSREKKESFPLTVTSAQKNPTAFYLCASSIDQGNYGYTFGSGTRLTVV.

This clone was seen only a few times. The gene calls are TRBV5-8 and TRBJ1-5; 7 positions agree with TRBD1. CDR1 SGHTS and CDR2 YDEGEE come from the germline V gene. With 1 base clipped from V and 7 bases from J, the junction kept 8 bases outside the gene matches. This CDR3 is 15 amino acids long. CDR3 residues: CASSLMGDSGQPQHF. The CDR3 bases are TGTGCCAGCAGCTTGATGGGGGACAGCGGACAGCCCCAGCATTTT.